This TCR beta chain was obtained from a study of T cells in Graves' hyperthyroidism and ophthalmopathy. Amplification targeted TCR beta CDR3 regions from RNA transcripts. A first-round RT-PCR of the TCR CDR3 used the HTBI primer set. TCRdb reprocessed the multiplex PCR reads with MiXCR, giving one entry per CDR3 protein. Among about 620,000 distinct CDR3 sequences listed, 15% to 20% were seen once. This CDR3 spans 15 amino acids. The germline gives CDR1 SGHDT, CDR2 YYEEEE. The V end was cut by 0 bases, the J end by 0 bases, with 8 bases between. This sequence was found in a woman younger than 45 with Graves' hyperthyroidism. This chain connects TRBV5-6 to TRBJ2-3; D is possibly TRBD1 or TRBD2 (5 bases each). The source material was blood. This CDR3 is CASSLVGDSTDTQYF. CDR3 in DNA: TGTGCCAGCAGCTTGGTTGGGGACAGCACAGATACGCAGTATTTT. The entire variable domain, with the rest obtained from reference TRBV5-6 and TRBJ2-3, is as follows: DAGVTQSPTHLIKTRGQQVTLRCSPKSGHDTVSWYQQALGQGPQFIFQYYEEEERQRGNFPDRFSGHQFPNYSSELNVNALLLGDSALYLCASSLVGDSTDTQYFGPGTRLTVL.